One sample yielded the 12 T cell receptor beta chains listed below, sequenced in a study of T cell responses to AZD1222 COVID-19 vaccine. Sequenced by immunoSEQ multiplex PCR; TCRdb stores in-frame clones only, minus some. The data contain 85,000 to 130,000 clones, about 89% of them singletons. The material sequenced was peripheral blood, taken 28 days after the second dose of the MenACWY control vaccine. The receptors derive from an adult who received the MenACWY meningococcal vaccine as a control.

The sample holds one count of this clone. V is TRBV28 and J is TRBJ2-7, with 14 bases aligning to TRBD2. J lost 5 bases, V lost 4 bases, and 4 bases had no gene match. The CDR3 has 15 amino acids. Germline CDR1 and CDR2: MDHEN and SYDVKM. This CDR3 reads CASSSGTSGGHEQYF. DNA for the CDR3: TGTGCCAGCAGTTCCGGGACTAGCGGGGGACACGAGCAGTACTTC.

CDR3 DNA sequence: TGTGCCAGCAGTTTATCGGGAGGGAGTAATTCACCCCTCCACTTT. Protein sequence: CASSLSGGSNSPLHF. The chain recombines TRBV27 with TRBJ1-6; D uncertain. Germline assignment: CDR1 MNHEY and CDR2 SMNVEV (reference sequence). With 0 bases removed from V and 6 bases from J, the gap between germline ends came to 9 bases. The CDR3 consists of 15 residues.

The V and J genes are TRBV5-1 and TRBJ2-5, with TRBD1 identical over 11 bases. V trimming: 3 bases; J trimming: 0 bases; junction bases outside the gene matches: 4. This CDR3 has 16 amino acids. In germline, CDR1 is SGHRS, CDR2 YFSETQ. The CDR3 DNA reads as TGCGCCAGCAGCTCGGGGACAGGGGGGTACCAAGAGACCCAGTACTTC. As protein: CASSSGTGGYQETQYF.

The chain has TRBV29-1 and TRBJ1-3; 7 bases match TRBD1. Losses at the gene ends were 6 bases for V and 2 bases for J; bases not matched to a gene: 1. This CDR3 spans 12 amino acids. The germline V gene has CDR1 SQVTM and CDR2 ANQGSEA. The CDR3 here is CSVTGTGNTIYF. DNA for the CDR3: TGCAGCGTGACAGGGACTGGAAACACCATATATTTT.

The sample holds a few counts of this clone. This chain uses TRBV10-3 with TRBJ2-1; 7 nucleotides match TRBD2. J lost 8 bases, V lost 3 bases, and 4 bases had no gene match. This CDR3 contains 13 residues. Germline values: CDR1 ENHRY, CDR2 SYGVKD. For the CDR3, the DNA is TGTGCCATCAGTGATTCCCGGGGGGATGAGCAGTTCTTC. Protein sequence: CAISDSRGDEQFF.

In DNA, the CDR3 is TGTGCCAGCAGCCTGAGCTTCAACACTGAAGCTTTCTTT. This encodes CASSLSFNTEAFF. The chain has TRBV12-3 or TRBV12-4 and TRBJ1-1; no clear D. V lost 6 bases and J 2 bases, leaving 10 bases between the germline ends. There are 13 residues in the CDR3.

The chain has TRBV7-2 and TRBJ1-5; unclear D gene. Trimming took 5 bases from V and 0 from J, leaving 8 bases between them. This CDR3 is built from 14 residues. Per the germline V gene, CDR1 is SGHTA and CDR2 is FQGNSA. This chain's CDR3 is CASSPFDSNQPQHF. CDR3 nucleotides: TGTGCCAGCAGCCCATTTGATAGCAATCAGCCCCAGCATTTT.

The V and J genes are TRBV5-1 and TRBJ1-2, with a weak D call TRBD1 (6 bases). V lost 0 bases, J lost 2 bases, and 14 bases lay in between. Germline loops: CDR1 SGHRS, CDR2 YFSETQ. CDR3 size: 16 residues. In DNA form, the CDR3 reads TGCGCCAGCAGCTTGGTCCCGCAGGGGCCGAACTATGGCTACACCTTC. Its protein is CASSLVPQGPNYGYTF.

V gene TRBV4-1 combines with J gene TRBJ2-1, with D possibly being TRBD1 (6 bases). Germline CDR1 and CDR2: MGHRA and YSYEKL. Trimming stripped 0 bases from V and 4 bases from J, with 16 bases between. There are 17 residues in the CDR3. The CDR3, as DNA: TGCGCCAGCAGCCAAGATCCCGGGGCAGGGACATACAATGAGCAGTTCTTC. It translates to CASSQDPGAGTYNEQFF.

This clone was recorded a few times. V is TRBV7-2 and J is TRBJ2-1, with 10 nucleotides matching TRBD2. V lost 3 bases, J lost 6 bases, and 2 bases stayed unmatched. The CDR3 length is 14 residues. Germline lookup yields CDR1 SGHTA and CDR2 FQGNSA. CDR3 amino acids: CASSFQRGGNEQFF. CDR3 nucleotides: TGTGCCAGCAGCTTTCAGCGGGGGGGCAATGAGCAGTTCTTC.

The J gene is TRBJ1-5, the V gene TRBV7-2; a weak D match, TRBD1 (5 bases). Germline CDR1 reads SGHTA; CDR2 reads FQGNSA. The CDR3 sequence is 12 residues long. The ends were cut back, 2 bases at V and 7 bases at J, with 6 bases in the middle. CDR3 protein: CASSLWGQPQHF. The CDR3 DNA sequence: TGTGCCAGCAGCTTATGGGGGCAGCCCCAGCATTTT.

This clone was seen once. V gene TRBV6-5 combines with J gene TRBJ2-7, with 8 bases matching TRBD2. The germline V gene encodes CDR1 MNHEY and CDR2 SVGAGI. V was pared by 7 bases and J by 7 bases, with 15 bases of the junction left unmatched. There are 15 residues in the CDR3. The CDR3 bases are TGTGCCAGCAACCCGGGGGGGATCGGACTAGGGGAGCAGTACTTC. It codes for CASNPGGIGLGEQYF.